These 5 T cell receptor beta chains were sequenced from one sample in a study of T cell repertoires in cytomegalovirus infection. From the reads, TCRdb called clonotypes with MiXCR, one entry per CDR3 protein. The profile shows approximately 120,000 distinct CDR3 sequences, more than 30% of them singletons. These receptors' antigens are unknown. Here the sequenced sample was CD8+ T cells from cultured PBMCs, taken from culture after CMV antigen stimulation. The receptors here all came from a human donor in good health (CMV status not recorded). Some clones in this sample may be carry-over from other donors' samples.

The DNA of the CDR3 is TGTGCCAGCAGCCAAGATGGACTCTCTGGAAACACCATATATTTT. Translating it yields CASSQDGLSGNTIYF. This chain connects TRBV4-2 to TRBJ1-3; D remains ambiguous. CDR1 is LGHNA, CDR2 YNFKEQ, per germline. V was cut by 0 bases and J by 0 bases, with 6 bases left in between. The CDR3 is made up of 15 amino acids.

This clonotype was found many times. The CDR3 bases are TGTGCCAGCAGCTTAGAAGCTAGCGGGCAATCCTACAATGAGCAGTTCTTC. Translated, it gives CASSLEASGQSYNEQFF. The V and J genes are TRBV7-2 and TRBJ2-1, with 8 bases lining up with TRBD2. Trimming at V came to 1 base and at J to 1 base, leaving 6 bases not matched to a gene. CDR1 and CDR2 from the germline V gene are SGHTA and FQGNSA. The CDR3 extends over 17 amino acids.

The chain employs TRBV7-8 and TRBJ1-4; possibly TRBD1 for D (5 bases). CDR1 is SGHVS and CDR2 is FQNEAQ in the germline V gene. The CDR3 has 15 residues. V was pared by 1 base and J by 1 base, with 7 bases between. CDR3 bases: TGTGCCAGCAGCTTAGTCGGGGGAACTAATGAAAAACTGTTTTTT. Its translation is CASSLVGGTNEKLFF.

The table lists this clonotype with a few counts. This chain uses TRBV9 with TRBJ1-6; possible D gene TRBD1, 6 bases. This CDR3 has 13 amino acids. The germline CDR1 and CDR2 sequences are SGDLS and YYNGEE. Trimming removed 3 bases from V and 12 bases from J, with 13 bases in between. This CDR3 reads CASSGGQPKPLHF. DNA for the CDR3: TGTGCCAGCAGCGGTGGACAGCCTAAACCCCTCCACTTT.

V and J are TRBV11-2 and TRBJ2-5, with a possible D match to TRBD2 (6 bases). V lost 5 bases and J lost 5, with 21 bases in between. CDR3 length equals 16 residues. Looked up from germline, CDR1 is SGHAT and CDR2 is FQNNGV. CDR3 sequence (DNA): TGTGCCAGCAGCCCGCGGGGTCCAGGGAGGCTGGAGACCCAGTACTTC. This translates into CASSPRGPGRLETQYF.